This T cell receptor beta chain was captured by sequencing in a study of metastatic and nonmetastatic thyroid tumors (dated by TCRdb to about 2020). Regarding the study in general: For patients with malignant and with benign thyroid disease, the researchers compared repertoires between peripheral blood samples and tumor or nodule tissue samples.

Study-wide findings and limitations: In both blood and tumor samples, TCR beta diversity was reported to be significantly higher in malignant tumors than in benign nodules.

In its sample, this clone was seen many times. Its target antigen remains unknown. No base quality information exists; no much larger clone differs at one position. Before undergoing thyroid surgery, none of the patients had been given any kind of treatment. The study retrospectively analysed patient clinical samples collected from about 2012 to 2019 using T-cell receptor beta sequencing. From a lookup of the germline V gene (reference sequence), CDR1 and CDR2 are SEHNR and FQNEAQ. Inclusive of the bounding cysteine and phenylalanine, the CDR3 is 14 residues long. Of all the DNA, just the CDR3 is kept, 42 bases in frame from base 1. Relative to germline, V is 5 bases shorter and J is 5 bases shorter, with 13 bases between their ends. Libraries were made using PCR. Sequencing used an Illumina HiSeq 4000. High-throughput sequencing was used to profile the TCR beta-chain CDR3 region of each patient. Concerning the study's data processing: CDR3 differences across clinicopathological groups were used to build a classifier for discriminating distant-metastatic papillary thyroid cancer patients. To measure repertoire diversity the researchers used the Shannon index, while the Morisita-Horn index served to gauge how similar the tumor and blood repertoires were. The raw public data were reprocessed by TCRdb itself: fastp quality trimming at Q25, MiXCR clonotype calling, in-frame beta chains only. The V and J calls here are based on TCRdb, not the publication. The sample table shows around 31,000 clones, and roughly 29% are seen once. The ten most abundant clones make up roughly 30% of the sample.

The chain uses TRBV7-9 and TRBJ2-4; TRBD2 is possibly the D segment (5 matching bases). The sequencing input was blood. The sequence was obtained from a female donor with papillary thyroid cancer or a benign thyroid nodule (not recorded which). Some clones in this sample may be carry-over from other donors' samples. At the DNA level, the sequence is TGTGCCAGCAGCCCGGGGATGGTGGAAAACATTCAGTACTTC. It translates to CASSPGMVENIQYF.